This T cell receptor (beta chain) was recorded in a study of blood T cell repertoires in COVID-19 (dated by TCRdb to 2019 to 2021). Context from the whole study: Collaborator samples came from the United States, Italy and Spain and covered acute and convalescent phases of COVID-19. Subjects who had been exposed to COVID-19, were actively infected with it, or had recovered from it provided the deeply sampled blood TCRbeta repertoires that made up the dataset. Sample metadata almost always included a de-identified subject ID, COVID-19 status, age in years and sex. Where HLA class I and class II types were available, the types were taken from metadata supplied by the sample provider, not from assay-based typing. Samples were obtained from the ongoing ImmuneRACE study (first 160 participants) and from roughly 1,300 subjects provided by 6 global collaborators. The repertoires were made available in a free public database intended to serve as a resource for research on the immune response to SARS-CoV-2. The material from the prospective study consisted of cDNA or gDNA derived from T cells, B-cell-depleted T cells, or PBMCs.

The cysteine opens and the phenylalanine closes a CDR3 of 15 amino acids. The entry retains the CDR3 DNA only, 45 bases that are in frame from base 1. Trimming takes 4 bases from V and 8 bases from J, and the germline ends sit 15 bases apart. The germline V gene encodes CDR1 SGHTA and CDR2 FQGTGA. The research as a whole found: The amount of clinical and demographic metadata varied by source and participant and was provided uncurated.

Collaborating institutions collected whole blood in K2EDTA tubes following their own protocols. For TCRbeta analysis, collaborators shipped samples in one of three forms: frozen whole blood, isolated PBMCs, or DNA extracted from either of those sample types. TCRbeta CDR3 regions were amplified from genomic DNA by means of the immunoSEQ Assay, a bias-controlled multiplex PCR. In the authors' own workflow: Within the assay, amplification of reference gene primers was used to estimate how many nucleated cells each sample contained. To quantify the absolute abundance of each unique TCRbeta CDR3 rearrangement, sequence reads were collapsed and filtered. Productive Simpson clonality was computed per sample as the square root of Simpson's diversity index over productive rearrangements. TCRdb re-hosts the immuneACCESS table, in-frame sequences only. Its copies lack some clones; in the studies checked, an unresolved V gene accounts for under half of them, and the cause for the rest is not known. V, J and clone size are taken as reported in that table, and D and trimming were inferred from the DNA itself. The table for this sample lists 120,000 or so clones; approximately 81% of them were counted only once. The ten most abundant clones make up more than 3% of the sample.

This clone showed up just a few times. This clone's antigen is unknown. No much larger clone exists at a distance of one base, and base qualities are not known. This TCR was recovered from a woman aged 50 to 65 with acute or convalescent COVID-19. The rearranged segments are TRBV7-3 and TRBJ1-6, and the D gene may be TRBD1, 6 bases matching. Sequences were obtained from peripheral blood. The DNA sequence follows: TGTGCCAGCAGCTCAAACGGACAGTATTATTCACCCCTCCACTTT. Protein translation: CASSSNGQYYSPLHF.